These 7 T cell receptor beta chains were sequenced from one sample in a study of spatial heterogeneity in lung cancer. No antigen has been identified for these receptors. Time point reported: sample taken at primary tumor resection. TCRdb used MiXCR to reprocess the 5' RACE reads, holding one entry per CDR3 protein. The data show a few thousand distinct CDR3 sequences, almost 8.5% seen once. Study observations and caveats: Mutation tallies in tumors tracked expanded intratumoral alpha and beta TCR counts.

The specimen comprised lung tumor tissue, sampled at surgery. These receptors all come from a female donor with early-stage non-small cell lung cancer.

This clonotype was seen many times. The V and J genes are TRBV7-9 and TRBJ1-6; the match to TRBD1 covers 7 bases. V dropped 1 base and J dropped 9; count of bases not matched to a gene: 6. This CDR3 comprises 15 residues. CDR1 is SEHNR, CDR2 FQNEAQ, per germline (reference sequence). The CDR3 loop is CASSLGQGESSPLHF. The CDR3 region has the DNA TGTGCCAGCAGCTTAGGGCAGGGGGAGAGTTCACCCCTCCACTTT.

This clonotype has a handful of counts. J is TRBJ1-5 and V is TRBV28; the D is unclear. The CDR3 is 14 residues long. Per the germline V gene, CDR1 is MDHEN and CDR2 is SYDVKM. Trimming cost V 3 bases and J 5 bases, with 11 bases left between them. CDR3 nucleotide sequence: TGTGCCAGCAGTTTTTTGGGAGACTATCAGCCCCAGCATTTT. Residues: CASSFLGDYQPQHF. The full variable domain, with the rest looked up from reference TRBV28 and TRBJ1-5, is DVKVTQSSRYLVKRTGEKVFLECVQDMDHENMFWYRQDPGLGLRLIYFSYDVKMKEKGDIPEGYSVSREKKERFSLILESASTNQTSMYLCASSFLGDYQPQHFGDGTRLSIL.

By its share, this clonotype is medium-sized. The chain employs TRBV25-1 and TRBJ2-3, with D possibly matching TRBD2 (6 bases). There are 15 residues in the CDR3. The V gene's germline CDR1 is MGHDK and CDR2 SYGVNS. V was cut by 2 bases and J by 1 base, with 10 bases left in between. The CDR3 DNA reads as TGTGCCAGCAGTGAAACTAGCTGGGGCACAGATACGCAGTATTTT. As protein: CASSETSWGTDTQYF.

This chain joins TRBV7-2 and TRBJ2-7; 8 nucleotides align to TRBD1. The CDR3 loop spans 14 amino acids. The ends lost 3 bases at V and 5 bases at J; junction bases unmatched: 6. Germline CDR1 and CDR2: SGHTA and FQGNSA. The DNA for the CDR3 is TGTGCCAGCAGCTTGTGGACAGGGAAGGACGAGCAGTACTTC. Its translation is CASSLWTGKDEQYF.

By share, this clonotype ranks as medium-sized (0.01 to 0.1%). The rearrangement uses TRBV12-3 or TRBV12-4 and TRBJ1-4, with D hard to call. The CDR3 covers 14 residues. The V end lost 6 bases, the J end lost 4 bases, and 12 bases lay between the germline ends. The CDR3: CASRDLRGNEKLFF. In DNA form, the CDR3 reads TGTGCCAGCAGAGATCTCCGGGGTAATGAAAAACTGTTTTTT.

This clonotype was detected many times. This chain joins TRBV9 and TRBJ2-1, with a possible D match to TRBD1 (6 bases). The CDR3 contains 16 residues. V lost 3 bases and J lost 10, with 23 bases in between. CDR1 SGDLS and CDR2 YYNGEE come from the germline V gene. CDR3 region: CASSGALGQTGREQFF. Here the CDR3 DNA reads TGTGCCAGCAGCGGTGCCCTCGGACAGACTGGCCGGGAGCAGTTCTTC.

This clonotype was counted only a few times. The chain couples TRBV12-3 or TRBV12-4 to TRBJ2-1; D unresolved. Deletions cut 5 bases from V and 7 bases from J, with 6 bases between. The CDR3 spans 11 residues. The CDR3 DNA follows: TGTGCCAGCAGTCTGTTTAATGAGCAGTTCTTC. Its protein is CASSLFNEQFF.